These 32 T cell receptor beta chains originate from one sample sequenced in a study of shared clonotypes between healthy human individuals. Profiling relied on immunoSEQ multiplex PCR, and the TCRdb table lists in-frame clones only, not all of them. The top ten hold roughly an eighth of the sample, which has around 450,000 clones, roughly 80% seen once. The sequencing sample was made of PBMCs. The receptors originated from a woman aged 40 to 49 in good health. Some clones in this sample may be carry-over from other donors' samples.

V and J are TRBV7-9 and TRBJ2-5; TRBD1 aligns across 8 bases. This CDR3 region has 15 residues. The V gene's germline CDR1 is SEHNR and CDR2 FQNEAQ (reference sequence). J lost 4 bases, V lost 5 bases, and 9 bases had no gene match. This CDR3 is CASSPGQGGGETQYF. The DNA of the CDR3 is TGTGCCAGCAGCCCAGGACAGGGTGGGGGAGAGACCCAGTACTTC.

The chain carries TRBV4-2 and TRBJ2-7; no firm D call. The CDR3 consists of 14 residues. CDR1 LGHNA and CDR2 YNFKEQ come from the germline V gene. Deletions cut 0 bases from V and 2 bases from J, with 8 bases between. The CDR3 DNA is TGTGCCAGCAGCCAAGATTTTAGGGCCTACGAGCAGTACTTC. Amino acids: CASSQDFRAYEQYF.

This CDR3 is CASRAGTTGGTYEQYF. Written as DNA, the CDR3 is TGTGCCAGCAGAGCCGGGACTACAGGGGGGACTTACGAGCAGTACTTC. The chain recombines TRBV27 with TRBJ2-7, with TRBD1 as a possible D gene (8 bases). CDR1 is MNHEY and CDR2 is SMNVEV in the germline V gene (reference sequence). V lost 6 bases, J lost 4 bases, and 22 bases lay in between. The length of the CDR3 is 16 residues.

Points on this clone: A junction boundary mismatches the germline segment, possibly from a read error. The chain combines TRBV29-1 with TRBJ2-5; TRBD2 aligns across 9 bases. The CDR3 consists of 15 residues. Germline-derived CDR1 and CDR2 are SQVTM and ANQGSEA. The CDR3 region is CSVEGGSGSGETQYF. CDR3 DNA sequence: TGCAGCGTCGAAGGAGGTAGCGGGAGTGGAGAGACCCAGTACTTC.

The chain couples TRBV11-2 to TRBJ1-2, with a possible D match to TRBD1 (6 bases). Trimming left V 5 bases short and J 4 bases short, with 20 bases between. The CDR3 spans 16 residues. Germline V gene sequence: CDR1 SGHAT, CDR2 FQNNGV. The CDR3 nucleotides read TGTGCCAGCAGCGCAGAGGGGGGGGCGCGCGGCTATGGCTACACCTTC. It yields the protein CASSAEGGARGYGYTF.

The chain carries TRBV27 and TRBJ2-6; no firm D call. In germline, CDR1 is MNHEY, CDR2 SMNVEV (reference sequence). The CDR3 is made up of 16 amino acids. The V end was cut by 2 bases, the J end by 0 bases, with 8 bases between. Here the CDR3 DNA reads TGTGCCAGCAGTTTAGGAAGGAGCTCTGGGGCCAACGTCCTGACTTTC. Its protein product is CASSLGRSSGANVLTF.

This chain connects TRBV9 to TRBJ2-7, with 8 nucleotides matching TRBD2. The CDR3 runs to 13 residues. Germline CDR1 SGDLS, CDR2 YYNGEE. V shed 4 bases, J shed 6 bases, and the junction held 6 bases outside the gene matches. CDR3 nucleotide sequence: TGTGCCAGCAGCCCCGCGGGGGGCAGCGAGCAGTACTTC. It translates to CASSPAGGSEQYF.

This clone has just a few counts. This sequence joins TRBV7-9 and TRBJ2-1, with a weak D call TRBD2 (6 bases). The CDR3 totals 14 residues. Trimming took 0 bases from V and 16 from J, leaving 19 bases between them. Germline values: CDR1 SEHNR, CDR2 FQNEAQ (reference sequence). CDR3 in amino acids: CASSLAPGLPGAFF. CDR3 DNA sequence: TGTGCCAGCAGCTTAGCCCCGGGACTCCCCGGTGCCTTCTTC.

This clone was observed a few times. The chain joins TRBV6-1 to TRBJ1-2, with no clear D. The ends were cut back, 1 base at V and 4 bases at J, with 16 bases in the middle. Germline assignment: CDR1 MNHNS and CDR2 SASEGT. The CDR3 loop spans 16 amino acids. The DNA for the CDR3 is TGTGCCAGCAGTGAAGTAGCGGAATCGGCGGGCTATGGCTACACCTTC. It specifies CASSEVAESAGYGYTF.

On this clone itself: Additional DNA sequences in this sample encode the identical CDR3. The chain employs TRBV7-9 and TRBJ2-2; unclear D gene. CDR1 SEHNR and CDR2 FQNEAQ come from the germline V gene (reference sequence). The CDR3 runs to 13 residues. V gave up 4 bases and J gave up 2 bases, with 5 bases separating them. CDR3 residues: CASSSTNTGELFF. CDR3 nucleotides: TGTGCCAGCAGCTCGACAAACACCGGGGAGCTGTTTTTT. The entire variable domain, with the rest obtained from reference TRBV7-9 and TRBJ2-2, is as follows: DTGVSQNPRHKITKRGQNVTFRCDPISEHNRLYWYRQTLGQGPEFLTYFQNEAQLEKSRLLSDRFSAERPKGSFSTLEIQRTEQGDSAMYLCASSSTNTGELFFGEGSRLTVL.

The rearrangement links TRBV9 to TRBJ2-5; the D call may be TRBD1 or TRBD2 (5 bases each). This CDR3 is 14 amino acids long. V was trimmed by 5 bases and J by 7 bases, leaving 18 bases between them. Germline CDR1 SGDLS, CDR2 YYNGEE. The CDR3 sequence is CASSPSGPRGTQYF. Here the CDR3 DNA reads TGTGCCAGCAGTCCCTCGGGGCCCCGGGGGACCCAGTACTTC.

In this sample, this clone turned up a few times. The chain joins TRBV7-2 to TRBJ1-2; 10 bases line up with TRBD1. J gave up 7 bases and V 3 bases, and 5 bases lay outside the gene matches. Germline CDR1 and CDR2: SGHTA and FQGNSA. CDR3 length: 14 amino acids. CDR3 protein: CASSFDRGQIGYTF. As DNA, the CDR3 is TGTGCCAGCAGCTTCGACAGGGGGCAAATTGGCTACACCTTC.

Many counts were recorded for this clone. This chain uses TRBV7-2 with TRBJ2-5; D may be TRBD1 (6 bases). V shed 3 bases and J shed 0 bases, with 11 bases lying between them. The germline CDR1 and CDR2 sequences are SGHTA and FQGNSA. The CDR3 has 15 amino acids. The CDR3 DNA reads TGTGCCAGCAGCTTGGGGGCCGGGGACCAAGAGACCCAGTACTTC. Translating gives CASSLGAGDQETQYF. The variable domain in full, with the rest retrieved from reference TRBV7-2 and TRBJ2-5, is GAGVSQSPSNKVTEKGKDVELRCDPISGHTALYWYRQSLGQGLEFLIYFQGNSAPDKSGLPSDRFSAERTGGSVSTLTIQRTQQEDSAVYLCASSLGAGDQETQYFGPGTRLLVL.

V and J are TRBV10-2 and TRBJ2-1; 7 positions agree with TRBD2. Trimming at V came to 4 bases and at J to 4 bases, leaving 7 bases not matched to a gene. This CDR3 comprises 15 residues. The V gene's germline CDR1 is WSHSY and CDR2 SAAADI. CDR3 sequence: CASSVGGEYYNEQFF. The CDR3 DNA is TGCGCCAGCAGTGTTGGGGGGGAGTATTACAATGAGCAGTTCTTC.

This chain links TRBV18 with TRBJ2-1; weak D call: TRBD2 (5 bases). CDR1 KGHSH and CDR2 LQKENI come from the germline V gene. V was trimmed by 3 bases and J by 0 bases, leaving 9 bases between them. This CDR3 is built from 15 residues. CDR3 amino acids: CASSPSRDSYNEQFF. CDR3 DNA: TGTGCCAGCTCACCGTCCCGGGACTCCTACAATGAGCAGTTCTTC.

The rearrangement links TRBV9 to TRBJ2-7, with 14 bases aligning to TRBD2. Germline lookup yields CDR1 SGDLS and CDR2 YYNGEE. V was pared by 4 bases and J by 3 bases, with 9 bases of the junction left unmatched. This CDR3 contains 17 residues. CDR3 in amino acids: CASSRGLAGAEYYEQYF. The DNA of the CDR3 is TGTGCCAGCAGCCGGGGACTAGCGGGAGCCGAGTACTACGAGCAGTACTTC.

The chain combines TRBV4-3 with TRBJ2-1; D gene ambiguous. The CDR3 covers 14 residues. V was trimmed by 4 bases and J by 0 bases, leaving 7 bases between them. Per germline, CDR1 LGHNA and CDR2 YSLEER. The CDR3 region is CASSPTLSYNEQFF. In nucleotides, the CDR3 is TGCGCCAGCAGCCCAACGCTCTCCTACAATGAGCAGTTCTTC.

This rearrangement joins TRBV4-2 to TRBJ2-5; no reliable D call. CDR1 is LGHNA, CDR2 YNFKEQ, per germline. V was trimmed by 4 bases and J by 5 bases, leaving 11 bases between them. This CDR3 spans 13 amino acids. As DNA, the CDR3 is TGTGCCAGCAGCCCTAGACTGGGGGAGACCCAGTACTTC. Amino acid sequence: CASSPRLGETQYF.

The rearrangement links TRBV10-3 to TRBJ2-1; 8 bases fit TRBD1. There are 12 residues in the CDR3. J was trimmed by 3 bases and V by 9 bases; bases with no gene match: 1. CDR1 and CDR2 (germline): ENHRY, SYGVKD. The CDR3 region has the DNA TGTGCCATTGGACAGGGCTACAATGAGCAGTTCTTC. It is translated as CAIGQGYNEQFF.

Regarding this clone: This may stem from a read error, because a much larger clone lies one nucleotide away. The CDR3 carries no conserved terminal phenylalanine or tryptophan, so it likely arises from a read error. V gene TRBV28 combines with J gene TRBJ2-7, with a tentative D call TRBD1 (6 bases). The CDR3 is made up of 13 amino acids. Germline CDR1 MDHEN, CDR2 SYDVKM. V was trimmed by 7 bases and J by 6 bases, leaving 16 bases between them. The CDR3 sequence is CASNLPSRGEQYS. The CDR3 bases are TGTGCCAGCAATCTCCCGAGCAGGGGCGAGCAGTACTCC.

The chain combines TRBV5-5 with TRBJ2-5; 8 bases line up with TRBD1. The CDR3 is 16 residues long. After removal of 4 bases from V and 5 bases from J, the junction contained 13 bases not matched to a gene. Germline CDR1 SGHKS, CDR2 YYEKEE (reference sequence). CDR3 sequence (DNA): TGTGCCAGCAGCCTCGACCTCCAGGGGGCGCAGGAGACCCAGTACTTC. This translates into CASSLDLQGAQETQYF. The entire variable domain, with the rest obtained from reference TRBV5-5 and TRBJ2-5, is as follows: DAGVTQSPTHLIKTRGQQVTLRCSPISGHKSVSWYQQVLGQGPQFIFQYYEKEERGRGNFPDRFSARQFPNYSSELNVNALLLGDSALYLCASSLDLQGAQETQYFGPGTRLLVL.

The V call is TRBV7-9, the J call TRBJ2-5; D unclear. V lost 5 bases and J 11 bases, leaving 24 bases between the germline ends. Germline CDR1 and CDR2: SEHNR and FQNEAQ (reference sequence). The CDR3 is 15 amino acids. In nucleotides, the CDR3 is TGTGCCAGCAGCCGCGAGTTGGGCTTACGACGGCGGCAGTACTTC. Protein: CASSRELGLRRRQYF.

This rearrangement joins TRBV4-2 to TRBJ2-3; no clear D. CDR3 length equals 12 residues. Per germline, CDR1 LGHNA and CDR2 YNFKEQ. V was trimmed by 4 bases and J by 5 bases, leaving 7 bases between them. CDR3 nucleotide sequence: TGTGCCAGCAGCCTGCCCAAAGATACGCAGTATTTT. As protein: CASSLPKDTQYF.

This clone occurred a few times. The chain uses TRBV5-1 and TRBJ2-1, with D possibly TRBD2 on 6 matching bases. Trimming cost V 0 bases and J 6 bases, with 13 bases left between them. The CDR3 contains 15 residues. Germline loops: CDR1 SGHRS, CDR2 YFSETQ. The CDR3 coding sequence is TGCGCCAGCAGCTTGGAGGGAGGACGCCTCAATGAGCAGTTCTTC. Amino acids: CASSLEGGRLNEQFF.

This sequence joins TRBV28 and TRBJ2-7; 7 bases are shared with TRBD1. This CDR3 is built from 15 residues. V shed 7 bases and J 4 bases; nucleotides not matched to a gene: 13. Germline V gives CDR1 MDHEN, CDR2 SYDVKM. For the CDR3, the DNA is TGTGCCAGCAACGACCCGAGACAGGGCGGTTACGAGCAGTACTTC. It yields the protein CASNDPRQGGYEQYF. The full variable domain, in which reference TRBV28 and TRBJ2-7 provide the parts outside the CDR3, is DVKVTQSSRYLVKRTGEKVFLECVQDMDHENMFWYRQDPGLGLRLIYFSYDVKMKEKGDIPEGYSVSREKKERFSLILESASTNQTSMYLCASNDPRQGGYEQYFGPGTRLTVT.

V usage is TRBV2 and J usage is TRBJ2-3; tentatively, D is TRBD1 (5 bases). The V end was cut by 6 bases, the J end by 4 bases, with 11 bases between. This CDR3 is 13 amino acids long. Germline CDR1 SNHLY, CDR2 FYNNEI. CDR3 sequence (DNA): TGTGCCAGCAGCCCACAGGTGGCAGATACGCAGTATTTT. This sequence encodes CASSPQVADTQYF.

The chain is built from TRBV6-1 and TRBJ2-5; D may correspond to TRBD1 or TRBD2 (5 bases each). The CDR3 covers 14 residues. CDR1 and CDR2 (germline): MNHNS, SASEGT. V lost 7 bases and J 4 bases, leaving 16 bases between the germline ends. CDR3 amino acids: CASTPGGFSETQYF. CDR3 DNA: TGTGCCAGCACACCTGGGGGTTTCTCAGAGACCCAGTACTTC.

CDR3 region: CASSLHGTSFKETQYF. CDR3 DNA: TGTGCCAGCAGCTTACATGGTACTAGCTTTAAAGAGACCCAGTACTTC. The chain uses TRBV7-3 and TRBJ2-5; possibly TRBD2 for D (6 bases). This CDR3 is built from 16 residues. V lost 2 bases and J lost 3, with 16 bases in between. CDR1 and CDR2 (germline): SGHTA, FQGTGA.

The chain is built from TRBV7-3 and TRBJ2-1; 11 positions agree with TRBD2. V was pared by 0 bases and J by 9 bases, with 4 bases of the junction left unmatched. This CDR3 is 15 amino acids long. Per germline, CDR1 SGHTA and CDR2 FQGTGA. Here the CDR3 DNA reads TGTGCCAGCAGCTTAACACTAGCGGGAGTCGTTGAGCAGTTCTTC. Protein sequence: CASSLTLAGVVEQFF.

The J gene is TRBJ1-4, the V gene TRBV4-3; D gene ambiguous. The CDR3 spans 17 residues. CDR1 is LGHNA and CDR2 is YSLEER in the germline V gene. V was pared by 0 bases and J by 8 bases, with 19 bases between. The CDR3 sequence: CASSQDLGNPAGEKLFF. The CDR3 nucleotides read TGCGCCAGCAGCCAAGATTTGGGCAATCCGGCGGGGGAAAAACTGTTTTTT.

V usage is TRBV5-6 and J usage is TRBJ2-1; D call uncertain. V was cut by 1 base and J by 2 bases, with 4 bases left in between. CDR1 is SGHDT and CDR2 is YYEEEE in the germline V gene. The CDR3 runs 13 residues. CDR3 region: CASSLLAYNEQFF. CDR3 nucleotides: TGTGCCAGCAGCTTGTTAGCCTACAATGAGCAGTTCTTC.

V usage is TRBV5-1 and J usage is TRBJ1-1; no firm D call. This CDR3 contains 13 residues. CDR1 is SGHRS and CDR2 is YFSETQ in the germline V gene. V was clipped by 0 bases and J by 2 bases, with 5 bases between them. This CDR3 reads CASSLERNTEAFF. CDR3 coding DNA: TGCGCCAGCAGCTTGGAGAGAAACACTGAAGCTTTCTTT.